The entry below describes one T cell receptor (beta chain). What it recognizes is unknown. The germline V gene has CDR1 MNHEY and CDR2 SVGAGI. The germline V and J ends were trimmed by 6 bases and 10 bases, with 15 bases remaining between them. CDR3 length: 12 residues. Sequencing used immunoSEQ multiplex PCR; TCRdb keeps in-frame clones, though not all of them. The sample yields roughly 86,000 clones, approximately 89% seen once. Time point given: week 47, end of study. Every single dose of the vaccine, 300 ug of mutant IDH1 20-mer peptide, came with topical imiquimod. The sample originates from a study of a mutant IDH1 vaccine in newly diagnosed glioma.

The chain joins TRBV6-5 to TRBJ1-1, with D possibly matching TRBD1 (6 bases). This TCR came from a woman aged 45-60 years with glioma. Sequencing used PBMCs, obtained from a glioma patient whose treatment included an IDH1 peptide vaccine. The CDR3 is CASRPSQGTAFF. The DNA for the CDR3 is TGTGCCAGCAGACCCTCGCAGGGGACAGCTTTCTTT.